Listed here are 19 T cell receptor beta chains from one sample, sequenced in a study of blood T cell repertoires in COVID-19. Only in-frame clones appear in the TCRdb table, and some are missing; sequencing was by immunoSEQ multiplex PCR. The top ten hold approximately 1.5% of the sample, which has fewer than 500,000 clones, more than 80% seen once. Source material: peripheral blood. The origin of the receptors is a woman aged 25 to 39 with active or convalescent COVID-19.

J is TRBJ1-5 and V is TRBV2; TRBD1 is a possible D gene (6 bases). Trimming took 7 bases from V and 0 from J, leaving 13 bases between them. The germline V gene encodes CDR1 SNHLY and CDR2 FYNNEI. The CDR3 is made up of 15 amino acids. CDR3 sequence (DNA): TGTGCCAGCACTGGGACACTCTATAGCAATCAGCCCCAGCATTTT. Amino acids: CASTGTLYSNQPQHF.

The V and J genes are TRBV30 and TRBJ1-2; D is undetermined. The CDR3 sequence is 15 residues long. Trimming left V 1 base short and J 8 bases short, with 20 bases between. Germline V gene data show CDR1 as GTSNPN and CDR2 as SVGIG (reference sequence). Written as DNA, the CDR3 is TGTGCCTGGAGTGAATTAAATACAAAATCAGGAGGCTACACCTTC. This codes for CAWSELNTKSGGYTF. Combining the CDR3 with reference TRBV30 and TRBJ1-2 gives the whole variable domain SQTIHQWPATLVQPVGSPLSLECTVEGTSNPNLYWYRQAAGRGLQLLFYSVGIGQISSEVPQNLSASRPQDRQFILSSKKLLLSDSGFYLCAWSELNTKSGGYTFGSGTRLTVV.

V usage is TRBV29-1 and J usage is TRBJ2-3, with TRBD1 as a possible D gene (5 bases). Germline V gives CDR1 SQVTM, CDR2 ANQGSEA. This CDR3 comprises 12 residues. Trimming pared 5 bases from V and 3 bases from J, leaving 9 bases between. CDR3 sequence (DNA): TGCAGCGTTCGAGCAGGGACAGATACGCAGTATTTT. Translating gives CSVRAGTDTQYF.

DNA for the CDR3: TGTGCCAGCAGCGTAGGGGCGACTAGCCGACACTCCGAGGAGCTGTTTTTT. It codes for CASSVGATSRHSEELFF. The rearrangement uses TRBV9 and TRBJ2-2; TRBD2 aligns across 7 bases. CDR3 length equals 17 residues. Germline values: CDR1 SGDLS, CDR2 YYNGEE. The trim removed 0 bases at V and 10 bases at J, leaving 15 bases unmatched.

CDR3 protein: CASSETGVRAFF. The DNA of the CDR3 is TGTGCCAGCAGCGAGACAGGGGTTAGAGCTTTCTTT. The rearrangement joins TRBV11-2 to TRBJ1-1; 8 bases line up with TRBD1. The CDR3 spans 12 residues. Trimming removed 5 bases from V and 10 bases from J; junction bases left unmatched: 6. CDR1 is SGHAT, CDR2 FQNNGV, per germline. Supplemented by reference TRBV11-2 and TRBJ1-1, the full variable domain reads EAGVAQSPRYKIIEKRQSVAFWCNPISGHATLYWYQQILGQGPKLLIQFQNNGVVDDSQLPKDRFSAERLKGVDSTLKIQPAKLEDSAVYLCASSETGVRAFFGQGTRLTVV.

This chain uses TRBV9 with TRBJ2-2, with a tentative D call TRBD2 (5 bases). CDR1 is SGDLS and CDR2 is YYNGEE in the germline V gene. Trimming pared 0 bases from V and 7 bases from J, leaving 10 bases between. CDR3 length: 14 residues. CDR3 bases: TGTGCCAGCAGCGTAGGAGGGATGGACGGGGAGCTGTTTTTT. Its translation: CASSVGGMDGELFF.

This clone was recorded once. The chain uses TRBV4-1 and TRBJ2-1; a weak D match, TRBD1 (6 bases). Trimming left V 0 bases short and J 6 bases short, with 12 bases between. This CDR3 is 15 amino acids long. Germline CDR1 and CDR2: MGHRA and YSYEKL. DNA for the CDR3: TGCGCCAGCAGCCAAGAAGCGACAGGCGGCAATGAGCAGTTCTTC. Its translation: CASSQEATGGNEQFF.

The V gene is TRBV28, the J gene TRBJ2-3; TRBD1 might be the D (5 bases). The CDR3 consists of 14 residues. Deletions cut 6 bases from V and 0 bases from J, with 10 bases between. Germline CDR1 MDHEN, CDR2 SYDVKM. The CDR3 protein is CASRGHSSTDTQYF. Here the CDR3 DNA reads TGTGCCAGCAGAGGACATAGTAGCACAGATACGCAGTATTTT.

The chain links TRBV5-1 to TRBJ2-2; D not certain. Trimming cost V 1 base and J 2 bases, with 6 bases left between them. Germline V gene sequence: CDR1 SGHRS, CDR2 YFSETQ. The CDR3 is 14 amino acids. The CDR3 DNA sequence: TGCGCCAGCAGCTTGTCGTCCAACACCGGGGAGCTGTTTTTT. Protein product: CASSLSSNTGELFF. The full variable domain, completed using reference TRBV5-1 and TRBJ2-2, is KAGVTQTPRYLIKTRGQQVTLSCSPISGHRSVSWYQQTPGQGLQFLFEYFSETQRNKGNFPGRFSGRQFSNSRSEMNVSTLELGDSALYLCASSLSSNTGELFFGEGSRLTVL.

This chain joins TRBV7-7 and TRBJ1-1, with D hard to call. Deletions cut 5 bases from V and 3 bases from J, with 10 bases between. CDR1 and CDR2 (germline): SSHAT, FNYEAQ (reference sequence). The CDR3 is 13 amino acids. The CDR3 reads CASSLNGDTEAFF. The CDR3 nucleotides are TGTGCCAGCAGCCTAAATGGTGACACTGAAGCTTTCTTT.

This clone has only a few counts. Distinct nucleotide sequences in the sample also encode this CDR3. This chain links TRBV9 with TRBJ2-5; 10 positions agree with TRBD1. After removal of 0 bases from V and 4 bases from J, the junction contained 3 bases not matched to a gene. The CDR3 is 15 residues long. Germline loops: CDR1 SGDLS, CDR2 YYNGEE. The CDR3 is CASSVGQGARETQYF. Written as DNA, the CDR3 is TGTGCCAGCAGCGTAGGACAGGGGGCACGAGAGACCCAGTACTTC.

This clone was observed a handful of times. This specimen includes other DNA sequences encoding the same CDR3. The chain carries TRBV18 and TRBJ1-4; 10 bases agree with TRBD1. Germline CDR1 and CDR2: KGHSH and LQKENI. This CDR3 region has 13 residues. V lost 4 bases and J lost 8; bases outside the gene matches: 1. The CDR3 DNA reads TGTGCCAGCTCACGGGGACAGGGGGAAAAACTGTTTTTT. It specifies CASSRGQGEKLFF.

This clone was picked up a small number of times. V and J are TRBV27 and TRBJ2-2; unclear D gene. There are 12 residues in the CDR3. Germline V gene lookup returns CDR1 MNHEY and CDR2 SMNVEV (reference sequence). Trimming stripped 3 bases from V and 4 bases from J, with 3 bases between. The CDR3 region has the DNA TGTGCCAGCAGTTTCGTCACCGGGGAGCTGTTTTTT. Translation: CASSFVTGELFF.

Written as DNA, the CDR3 is TGTGCCAGTAGTTCCCAGACAGGGTACACTGGGAACAGAATATATTTT. This encodes CASSSQTGYTGNRIYF. The chain carries TRBV19 and TRBJ1-3; 7 positions agree with TRBD1. CDR1 is LNHDA and CDR2 is SQIVND in the germline V gene (reference sequence). The V gene end was trimmed by 5 bases and the J gene end by 13 bases; junction bases not matched to a gene: 20. CDR3 length equals 16 residues.

The chain is built from TRBV5-1 and TRBJ2-6; D perhaps matches TRBD2 (6 bases). Looked up from germline, CDR1 is SGHRS and CDR2 is YFSETQ. This CDR3 is built from 16 residues. Trimming removed 4 bases from V and 0 bases from J, with 11 bases in between. CDR3 nucleotide sequence: TGCGCCAGCAGCCCTGGCGGGGCCTCTGGGGCCAACGTCCTGACTTTC. It codes for CASSPGGASGANVLTF.

The CDR3 DNA sequence: TGTGCCAGCAGCGTAGAAGGGGTCCAAAGTGGTGGAAACACCATATATTTT. Amino acids: CASSVEGVQSGGNTIYF. V and J are TRBV9 and TRBJ1-3, with D possibly matching TRBD1 (5 bases). In germline, CDR1 is SGDLS, CDR2 YYNGEE. The CDR3 runs to 17 residues. Trimming removed 0 bases from V and 3 bases from J, with 16 bases in between.

This chain joins TRBV7-6 and TRBJ1-2; 9 nucleotides align to TRBD1. Germline-derived CDR1 and CDR2 are SGHVS and FNYEAQ. V was pared by 8 bases and J by 6 bases, with 4 bases of the junction left unmatched. This CDR3 is 12 amino acids long. The CDR3 DNA reads TGTGCCAGCGGGACAGGGCGGAATGGCTACACCTTC. Its translation is CASGTGRNGYTF.

The rearrangement links TRBV19 to TRBJ2-7; D uncertain. Trimming left V 3 bases short and J 3 bases short, with 9 bases between. Germline V gives CDR1 LNHDA, CDR2 SQIVND (reference sequence). The length of the CDR3 is 13 residues. CDR3 loop: CASSIRLFYEQYF. The CDR3 nucleotides read TGTGCCAGTAGTATCAGACTTTTCTACGAGCAGTACTTC.

Details on this clone: At the DNA level, this CDR3 is encoded by other sequences in the same sample as well. This rearrangement joins TRBV2 to TRBJ1-2; D might be TRBD1 (6 bases). Trimming left V 4 bases short and J 2 bases short, with 8 bases between. Germline assignment: CDR1 SNHLY and CDR2 FYNNEI. This CDR3 region has 13 residues. The CDR3 reads CASSGGTNYGYTF. The CDR3, as DNA: TGTGCCAGCAGTGGGGGGACAAACTATGGCTACACCTTC.